The clone carrying this T cell receptor beta chain was found a few times. Antigen unknown. The sample comes from a study of T cells in Graves' hyperthyroidism and ophthalmopathy. Using RNA transcripts as the source, TCR beta CDR3 regions were amplified. Researchers ran a first-round RT-PCR on the TCR CDR3 using the HTBI primer set. In TCRdb, the multiplex PCR reads were re-called with MiXCR into one record per CDR3 protein. The table shows a few hundred thousand distinct CDR3 sequences, with less than 20% occurring only once. Study results and caveats: Most expanded thyroid clonotypes above 0.001 also appeared in blood.

This CDR3 comprises 14 residues. The germline V gene has CDR1 MNHEY and CDR2 SMNVEV (reference sequence). Trimming cost V 3 bases and J 0 bases, with 9 bases left between them. This sequence joins TRBV27 and TRBJ2-7, with D uncertain. The sample comprised blood. The sequence came from a woman between 18 and 30 years old with Graves' hyperthyroidism. For the CDR3, the DNA is TGTGCCAGCAGTTTTAGCCAGAGCTCCTACGAGCAGTACTTC. It is translated as CASSFSQSSYEQYF.